This TCR beta chain appears in the sequencing data of a study of shared T cell receptors in the human thymus. The CDR3 is 14 amino acids. With 5 bases removed from V and 4 bases from J, the gap between germline ends came to 13 bases. Germline-derived CDR1 and CDR2 are SGHVS and FNYEAQ. Method: immunoSEQ multiplex PCR; TCRdb's copy keeps in-frame clones and lacks some. The data contain some 700,000 clones, 88% of them singletons. Another study also made use of these data, one on human thymus T cells.

The origin of this receptor is a boy younger than two with a congenital heart defect. The sequencing input was thymocytes. The genes are TRBV7-6 and TRBJ2-3, with D maybe TRBD2 (6 bases). CDR3 loop: CASSQSGLADTQYF. CDR3 sequence (DNA): TGTGCCAGCAGCCAGTCGGGACTTGCAGATACGCAGTATTTT.